This T cell receptor (beta chain) stems from a study of T cell changes during pregnancy in multiple sclerosis. TCRdb keeps only in-frame clones here, not all; method: immunoSEQ multiplex PCR. The sample shows roughly 100,000 clones, approximately 91% of them seen only once. The CDR3 covers 12 residues. The ends were cut back, 2 bases at V and 4 bases at J, with 9 bases in the middle. The V gene's germline CDR1 is SQVTM and CDR2 ANQGSEA. The rearrangement uses TRBV29-1 and TRBJ2-7; tentative D call: TRBD1 (5 bases). This TCR derives from a female donor with multiple sclerosis, enrolled in a pregnancy study. Sequenced material: peripheral blood, taken in the second trimester of pregnancy. CDR3 DNA sequence: TGCAGCGTTGAAAGCGCAGGGTACGAGCAGTACTTC. As protein: CSVESAGYEQYF.